The 22 T cell receptor beta chains listed next were all sequenced from one sample in a study of T-cell memory formation after mild COVID-19. TCRdb reprocessed the 5' RACE reads via MiXCR and lists one record per CDR3 protein. Among around 300,000 distinct CDR3 sequences, around 19% were seen once, and the ten largest hold 20% to 25%. What was sequenced was PBMCs or a T cell subset sorted from them (not recorded which). All receptors come from a young man who had mild COVID-19 (a few samples of this study predate the infection). Cell type and time point are not known.

This clonotype was seen at least ten times. The V and J genes are TRBV5-1 and TRBJ2-5; D is perhaps TRBD2 (7 bases). V was pared by 5 bases and J by 5 bases, with 13 bases between. The CDR3 covers 13 residues. Germline V gene data show CDR1 as SGHRS and CDR2 as YFSETQ. The CDR3 sequence is CASRVGGQETQYF. The CDR3 DNA reads as TGCGCCAGCAGAGTCGGGGGGCAGGAGACCCAGTACTTC.

This clonotype was observed a few times. The chain employs TRBV29-1 and TRBJ1-1; a weak D match, TRBD1 (5 bases). V was shortened by 6 bases and J by 3 bases, with 20 bases between the two germline ends. Looked up from germline, CDR1 is SQVTM and CDR2 is ANQGSEA. CDR3 length equals 15 residues. CDR3 coding DNA: TGCAGCGTCGCGAGGGGAGGCAGTTATTACACTGAAGCTTTCTTT. Translating it yields CSVARGGSYYTEAFF.

The chain recombines TRBV20-1 with TRBJ1-2, with a possible D match to TRBD1 (6 bases). Germline loops: CDR1 DFQATT, CDR2 SNEGSKA (reference sequence). The CDR3 has 16 amino acids. Trimming removed 6 bases from V and 0 bases from J, with 20 bases in between. CDR3 loop: CSAIGGGGAANYGYTF. The CDR3 DNA follows: TGCAGTGCCATCGGCGGGGGGGGCGCCGCTAACTATGGCTACACCTTC.

This clonotype appeared many times. The chain has TRBV7-8 and TRBJ2-2; no clear D gene. Trimming pared 6 bases from V and 0 bases from J, leaving 5 bases between. The germline CDR1 and CDR2 sequences are SGHVS and FQNEAQ. The CDR3 is 13 amino acids. CDR3 DNA: TGTGCCAGCAGGAACACGAACACCGGGGAGCTGTTTTTT. This translates into CASRNTNTGELFF.

This clonotype has a handful of counts. V gene TRBV28 combines with J gene TRBJ2-3, with D possibly being TRBD1 or TRBD2 (5 bases each). Germline V gene lookup returns CDR1 MDHEN and CDR2 SYDVKM. Deletions cut 8 bases from V and 1 base from J, with 13 bases between. The CDR3 is 14 amino acids. CDR3: CASSTRDGTDTQYF. CDR3 in DNA: TGTGCCAGCTCGACAAGGGACGGCACAGATACGCAGTATTTT.

This clonotype has only a few counts. The chain is built from TRBV19 and TRBJ2-1; the match to TRBD2 covers 8 bases. V lost 3 bases, J lost 9 bases, and 10 bases stayed unmatched. The CDR3 runs to 15 residues. Germline values: CDR1 LNHDA, CDR2 SQIVND (reference sequence). CDR3 sequence reads: CASSIGSGASGEQFF. The CDR3 nucleotides read TGTGCCAGTAGTATTGGTAGCGGGGCCTCTGGTGAGCAGTTCTTC.

This clonotype was counted only a few times. This chain connects TRBV29-1 to TRBJ1-4, with D unresolved. The CDR3 totals 13 residues. The germline gives CDR1 SQVTM, CDR2 ANQGSEA. V was cut by 7 bases and J by 0 bases, with 9 bases left in between. CDR3 sequence (DNA): TGCAGCGGCGCAGGTTCAACTAATGAAAAACTGTTTTTT. Translating gives CSGAGSTNEKLFF.

The table lists this clonotype with many counts. This chain joins TRBV6-4 and TRBJ2-2; no clear D. The CDR3 spans 13 residues. V lost 0 bases to trimming and J lost 4 bases, with 3 bases between them. Germline V gives CDR1 MRHNA, CDR2 SNTAGT. CDR3 loop: CASSDSSTGELFF. In DNA form, the CDR3 reads TGTGCCAGCAGTGACTCTAGCACCGGGGAGCTGTTTTTT.

This clonotype was recorded a few times. The chain links TRBV18 to TRBJ2-5; TRBD1 might be the D (5 bases). The CDR3 loop spans 12 amino acids. The germline gives CDR1 KGHSH, CDR2 LQKENI. Trimming took off 3 bases at V and 7 bases at J, with 9 bases between the two ends. The CDR3 DNA follows: TGTGCCAGCTCACCGGGGCCGAGGACCCAGTACTTC. This encodes CASSPGPRTQYF.

The J gene is TRBJ2-5, the V gene TRBV4-3; D unresolved. Germline loops: CDR1 LGHNA, CDR2 YSLEER. Trimming took off 0 bases at V and 6 bases at J, with 8 bases between the two ends. The CDR3 runs 13 residues. Written as DNA, the CDR3 is TGCGCCAGCAGCCAAGAGTCCTACCAGACCCAGTACTTC. Translated, it gives CASSQESYQTQYF.

The table lists this clonotype with a few counts. The chain carries TRBV18 and TRBJ2-3, with D possibly matching TRBD1 (6 bases). V shed 6 bases and J shed 6 bases, with 10 bases lying between them. Germline CDR1 is KGHSH and CDR2 is LQKENI. CDR3 length: 12 residues. The chain's CDR3 is CASSQQGDTQYF. CDR3 coding DNA: TGTGCCAGCTCCCAACAGGGCGATACGCAGTATTTT.

This clonotype showed up just a few times. The V and J genes are TRBV20-1 and TRBJ2-7; D is undetermined. CDR1 and CDR2 from the germline V gene are DFQATT and SNEGSKA (reference sequence). The length of the CDR3 is 11 residues. V was pared by 6 bases and J by 3 bases, with 9 bases between. The CDR3 protein is CSARSSYEQYF. DNA of the CDR3: TGCAGTGCGCGTAGCAGCTACGAGCAGTACTTC.

At least ten counts were recorded for this clonotype. The chain links TRBV6-5 to TRBJ1-2; D is ambiguous. Germline V gene lookup returns CDR1 MNHEY and CDR2 SVGAGI. The CDR3 sequence is 13 residues long. Trimming removed 5 bases from V and 7 bases from J, with 14 bases in between. The CDR3 DNA is TGTGCCAGCAGTGTTCATCCGGTCTTTGGCTACACCTTC. Translated: CASSVHPVFGYTF.

This clonotype has a handful of counts. This chain joins TRBV15 and TRBJ2-7; D gene uncertain. The germline V gene has CDR1 LNHNV and CDR2 YYDKDF (reference sequence). CDR3 length: 15 amino acids. The germline V and J ends were trimmed by 0 bases and 3 bases, with 12 bases remaining between them. In DNA form, the CDR3 reads TGTGCCACCAGCAGAGATCGGTCTACTGTCTACGAGCAGTACTTC. This codes for CATSRDRSTVYEQYF.

In this sample, this clonotype turned up a few times. V usage is TRBV18 and J usage is TRBJ1-1, with D possibly TRBD1 on 5 matching bases. There are 14 residues in the CDR3. Germline values: CDR1 KGHSH, CDR2 LQKENI. V was pared by 3 bases and J by 5 bases, with 13 bases between. The CDR3 sequence: CASSPQGGATEAFF. The DNA of the CDR3 is TGTGCCAGCTCACCGCAGGGTGGAGCGACTGAAGCTTTCTTT. Full variable domain (missing parts from reference TRBV18 and TRBJ1-1): NAGVMQNPRHLVRRRGQEARLRCSPMKGHSHVYWYRQLPEEGLKFMVYLQKENIIDESGMPKERFSAEFPKEGPSILRIQQVVRGDSAAYFCASSPQGGATEAFFGQGTRLTVV.

This clonotype was seen many times. The rearrangement joins TRBV9 to TRBJ1-2, with TRBD1 identical over 8 bases. This CDR3 comprises 12 residues. Germline V lookup: CDR1 SGDLS, CDR2 YYNGEE. V shed 4 bases, J shed 6 bases, and the junction held 2 bases outside the gene matches. CDR3 sequence reads: CASSPGGDGYTF. CDR3 sequence (DNA): TGTGCCAGCAGCCCAGGGGGCGATGGCTACACCTTC.

The V gene is TRBV7-2, the J gene TRBJ2-5, with D unresolved. This CDR3 region has 13 residues. In germline, CDR1 is SGHTA, CDR2 FQGNSA. Trimming removed 4 bases at V and 4 bases at J, with 10 bases between. In DNA form, the CDR3 reads TGTGCCAGCAGCTCCCAGGCTTCAGAGACCCAGTACTTC. As protein: CASSSQASETQYF.

The table lists this clonotype with a few counts. The J gene is TRBJ1-2, the V gene TRBV7-9; D not resolved. V lost 4 bases, J lost 0 bases, and 6 bases lay in between. In germline, CDR1 is SEHNR, CDR2 FQNEAQ (reference sequence). This CDR3 comprises 13 residues. CDR3 coding DNA: TGTGCCAGCAGCTCCTCAGCTAACTATGGCTACACCTTC. Protein sequence: CASSSSANYGYTF.

The V gene is TRBV27, the J gene TRBJ1-6; D remains ambiguous. CDR1 is MNHEY and CDR2 is SMNVEV in the germline V gene (reference sequence). There are 17 residues in the CDR3. The germline V and J ends were trimmed by 5 bases and 0 bases, with 14 bases remaining between them. CDR3 DNA sequence: TGTGCCAGCAGTAAGAAGGGTCCCAGCTCCTATAATTCACCCCTCCACTTT. Protein sequence: CASSKKGPSSYNSPLHF.

This clonotype was detected only a few times. The rearrangement uses TRBV18 and TRBJ2-4; D call uncertain. Germline V lookup: CDR1 KGHSH, CDR2 LQKENI. This CDR3 spans 14 amino acids. Deletions cut 2 bases from V and 9 bases from J, with 14 bases between. Written as DNA, the CDR3 is TGTGCCAGCTCACCAAGGGAAGGGTCGGGCATTCAGTACTTC. It is translated as CASSPREGSGIQYF.

The table lists this clonotype with a few counts. In DNA form, the CDR3 reads TGTGCCAGCAGCTTGGGGGATGCGACAGGGTATAGAGTC. It translates to CASSLGDATGYRV. The genes are TRBV11-2 and TRBJ2-7; TRBD1 agrees at 7 bases. This CDR3 is built from 13 residues. Germline V gene data show CDR1 as SGHAT and CDR2 as FQNNGV.

This sequence joins TRBV5-1 and TRBJ2-6, with D perhaps TRBD2 (6 bases). Trimming removed 7 bases at V and 4 bases at J, with 12 bases between. Per germline, CDR1 SGHRS and CDR2 YFSETQ. The CDR3 contains 14 residues. CDR3 DNA: TGCGCCAGCTTAGGGACTGCCGGGGCCAACGTCCTGACTTTC. It translates to CASLGTAGANVLTF.